This TCR beta chain emerged from a study of T cell repertoires in cytomegalovirus infection. Turning to the study itself: TCR beta signatures that were public indicated CMV infection and matching HLA type.

MiXCR, applied by TCRdb to the reads, yields one record per CDR3 protein. The table lists 200,000 to 300,000 distinct CDR3 sequences, around 15% of them singletons. This clonotype was counted only a few times. Antigen unknown. Study observations and caveats: HLA-C-restricted CMV clonotypes gave the most frequent clonotype in two of eight donors.

The CDR3 has 15 residues. Looked up from germline, CDR1 is SGHTA and CDR2 is FQGNSA. V was clipped by 6 bases and J by 1 base; unmatched bases: 8. Sequenced input: PBMCs. This clonotype was sampled from a human donor in good health (CMV status not recorded). Some clones in this sample may be carry-over from other donors' samples. The chain couples TRBV7-2 to TRBJ2-7, with 8 nucleotides matching TRBD2. CDR3: CASSSGLGMSYEQYF. CDR3 in DNA: TGTGCCAGCAGTTCGGGACTAGGGATGTCCTACGAGCAGTACTTC.